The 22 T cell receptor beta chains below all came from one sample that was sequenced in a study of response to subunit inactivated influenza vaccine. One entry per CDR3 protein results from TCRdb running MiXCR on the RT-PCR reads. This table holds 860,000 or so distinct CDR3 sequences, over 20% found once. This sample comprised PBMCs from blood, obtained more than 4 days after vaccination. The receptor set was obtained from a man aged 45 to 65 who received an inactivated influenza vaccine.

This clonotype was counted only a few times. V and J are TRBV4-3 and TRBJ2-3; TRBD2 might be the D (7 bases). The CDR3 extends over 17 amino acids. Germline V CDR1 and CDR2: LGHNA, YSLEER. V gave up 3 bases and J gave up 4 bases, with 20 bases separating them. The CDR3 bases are TGCGCCAGCAGCCAGTTACAAACTTCGGGGGGCGCAGATACGCAGTATTTT. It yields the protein CASSQLQTSGGADTQYF.

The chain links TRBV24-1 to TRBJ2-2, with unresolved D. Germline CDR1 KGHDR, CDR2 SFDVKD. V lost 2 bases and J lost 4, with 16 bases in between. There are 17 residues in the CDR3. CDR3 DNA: TGTGCCACCAGTGATTCGTACTCCGGGTCCTCCACCGGGGAGCTGTTTTTT. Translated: CATSDSYSGSSTGELFF.

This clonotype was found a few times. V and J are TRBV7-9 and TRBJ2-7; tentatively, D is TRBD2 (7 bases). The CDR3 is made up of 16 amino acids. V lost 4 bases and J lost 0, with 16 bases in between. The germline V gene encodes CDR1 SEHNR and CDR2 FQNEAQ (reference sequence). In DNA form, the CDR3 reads TGTGCCAGCAGCTACGACGGGGGGCCCTACTCCTACGAGCAGTACTTC. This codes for CASSYDGGPYSYEQYF.

The CDR3 is CASRRSSGHNEQFF. The CDR3 bases are TGTGCCAGCAGACGATCTAGCGGGCACAATGAGCAGTTCTTC. The chain combines TRBV6-2 or TRBV6-3 with TRBJ2-1; TRBD2 agrees at 8 bases. CDR3 length: 14 amino acids. Trimming at V came to 6 bases and at J to 5 bases, leaving 6 bases not matched to a gene. Germline V gives CDR1 MNHEY, CDR2 SVGEGT.

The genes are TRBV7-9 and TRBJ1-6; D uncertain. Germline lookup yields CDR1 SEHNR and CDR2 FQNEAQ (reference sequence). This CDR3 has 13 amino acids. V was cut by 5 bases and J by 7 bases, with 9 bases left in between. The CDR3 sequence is CASSEGSNSPLHF. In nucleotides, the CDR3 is TGTGCCAGCAGCGAAGGGTCGAATTCACCCCTCCACTTT.

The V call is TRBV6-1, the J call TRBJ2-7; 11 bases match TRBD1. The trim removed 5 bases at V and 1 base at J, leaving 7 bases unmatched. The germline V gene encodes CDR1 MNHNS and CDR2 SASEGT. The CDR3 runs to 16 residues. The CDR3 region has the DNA TGTGCCAGCAGTCAATGGGACAGGGGGGTATCCTACGAGCAGTACTTC. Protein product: CASSQWDRGVSYEQYF.

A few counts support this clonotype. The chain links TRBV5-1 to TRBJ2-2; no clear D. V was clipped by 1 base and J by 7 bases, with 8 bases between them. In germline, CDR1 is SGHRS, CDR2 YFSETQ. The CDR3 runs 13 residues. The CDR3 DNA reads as TGCGCCAGCAGCTTGAAGGCCGGCGGGGAGCTGTTTTTT. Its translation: CASSLKAGGELFF.

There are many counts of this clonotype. The CDR3 protein is CSVVTPAGQYF. The CDR3 DNA reads as TGCAGCGTAGTGACGCCGGCCGGGCAGTACTTC. J is TRBJ2-7 and V is TRBV29-1; D gene uncertain. The CDR3 has 11 residues. V lost 6 bases to trimming and J lost 9 bases, with 15 bases between them. Germline V gene data show CDR1 as SQVTM and CDR2 as ANQGSEA.

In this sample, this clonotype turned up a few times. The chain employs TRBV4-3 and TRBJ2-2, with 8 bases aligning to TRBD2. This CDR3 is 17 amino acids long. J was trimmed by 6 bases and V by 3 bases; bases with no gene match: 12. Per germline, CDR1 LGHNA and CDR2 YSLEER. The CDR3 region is CASSHTPGGGGPGELFF. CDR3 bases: TGCGCCAGCAGCCACACACCCGGGGGGGGAGGCCCCGGGGAGCTGTTTTTT.

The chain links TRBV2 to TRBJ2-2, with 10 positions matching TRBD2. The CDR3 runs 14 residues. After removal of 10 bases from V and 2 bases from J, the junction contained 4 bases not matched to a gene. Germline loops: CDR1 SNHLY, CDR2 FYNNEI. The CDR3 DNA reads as TGTGCCACCACTAGCGGGATCAACACCGGGGAGCTGTTTTTT. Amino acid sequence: CATTSGINTGELFF.

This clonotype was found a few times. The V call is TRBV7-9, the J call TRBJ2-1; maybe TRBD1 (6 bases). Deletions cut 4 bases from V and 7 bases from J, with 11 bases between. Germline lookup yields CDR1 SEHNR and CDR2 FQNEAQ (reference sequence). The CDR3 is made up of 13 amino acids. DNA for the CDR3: TGTGCCAGCAGCTCAGGGGCAGGGAATGAGCAGTTCTTC. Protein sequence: CASSSGAGNEQFF.

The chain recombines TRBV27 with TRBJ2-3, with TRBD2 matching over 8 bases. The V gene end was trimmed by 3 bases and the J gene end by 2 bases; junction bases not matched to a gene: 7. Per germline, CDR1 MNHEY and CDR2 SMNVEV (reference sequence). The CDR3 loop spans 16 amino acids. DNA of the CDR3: TGTGCCAGCAGTTTCCTTAGCGGGGCCCACACAGATACGCAGTATTTT. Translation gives CASSFLSGAHTDTQYF.

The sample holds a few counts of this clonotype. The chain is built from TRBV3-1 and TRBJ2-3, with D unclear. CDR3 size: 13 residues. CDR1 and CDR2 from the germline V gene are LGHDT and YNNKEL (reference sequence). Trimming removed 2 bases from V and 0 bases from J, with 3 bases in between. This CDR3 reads CASSQYSTDTQYF. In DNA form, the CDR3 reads TGTGCCAGCAGCCAATACAGCACAGATACGCAGTATTTT.

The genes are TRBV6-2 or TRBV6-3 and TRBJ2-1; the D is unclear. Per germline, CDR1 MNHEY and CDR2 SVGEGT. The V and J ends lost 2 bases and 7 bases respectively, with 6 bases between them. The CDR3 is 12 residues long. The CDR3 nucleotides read TGTGCCAGCAGTTACGTAGGAAATGAGCAGTTCTTC. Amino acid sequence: CASSYVGNEQFF.

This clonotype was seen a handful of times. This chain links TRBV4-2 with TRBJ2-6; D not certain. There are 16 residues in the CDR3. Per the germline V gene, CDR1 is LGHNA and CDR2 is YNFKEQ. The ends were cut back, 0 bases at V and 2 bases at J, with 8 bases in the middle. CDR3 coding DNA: TGTGCCAGCAGCCAAGACCAGTGGGCTGGGGCCAACGTCCTGACTTTC. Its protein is CASSQDQWAGANVLTF.

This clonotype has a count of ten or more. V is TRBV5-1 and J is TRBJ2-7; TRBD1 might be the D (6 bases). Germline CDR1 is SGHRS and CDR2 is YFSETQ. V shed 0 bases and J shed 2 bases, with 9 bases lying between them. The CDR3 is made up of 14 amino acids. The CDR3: CASSLVQGPYEQYF. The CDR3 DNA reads TGCGCCAGCAGCTTGGTACAGGGACCCTACGAGCAGTACTTC.

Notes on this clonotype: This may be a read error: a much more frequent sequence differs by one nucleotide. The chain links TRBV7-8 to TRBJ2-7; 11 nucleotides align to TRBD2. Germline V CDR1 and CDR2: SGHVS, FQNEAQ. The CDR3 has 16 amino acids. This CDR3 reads CASSPRLAGNHYKQYF. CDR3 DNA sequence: TGTGCCAGCAGCCCGCGACTAGCGGGGAACCACTACAAGCAGTACTTC.

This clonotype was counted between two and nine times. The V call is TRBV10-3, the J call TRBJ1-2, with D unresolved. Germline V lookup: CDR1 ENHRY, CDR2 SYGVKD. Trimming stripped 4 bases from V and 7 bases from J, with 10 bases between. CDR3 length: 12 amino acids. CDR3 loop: CAISAVSSGYTF. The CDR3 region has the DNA TGTGCCATCAGTGCCGTGAGCTCTGGCTACACCTTC.

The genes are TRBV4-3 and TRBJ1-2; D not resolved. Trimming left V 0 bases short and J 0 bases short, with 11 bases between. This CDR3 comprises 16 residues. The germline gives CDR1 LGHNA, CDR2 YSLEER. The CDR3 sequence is CASSQEDRSANYGYTF. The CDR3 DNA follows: TGCGCCAGCAGCCAAGAAGACCGGTCTGCTAACTATGGCTACACCTTC.

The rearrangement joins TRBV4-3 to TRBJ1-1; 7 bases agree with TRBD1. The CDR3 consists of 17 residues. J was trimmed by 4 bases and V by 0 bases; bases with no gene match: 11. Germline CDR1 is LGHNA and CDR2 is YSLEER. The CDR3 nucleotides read TGCGCCAGCAGCCAAGATGCGACGACAGGGTTGGTCACTGAAGCTTTCTTT. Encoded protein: CASSQDATTGLVTEAFF.

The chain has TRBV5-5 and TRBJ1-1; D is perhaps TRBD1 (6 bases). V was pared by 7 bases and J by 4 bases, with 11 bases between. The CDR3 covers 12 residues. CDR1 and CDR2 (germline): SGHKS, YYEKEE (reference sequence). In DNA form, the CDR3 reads TGTGCCAGCGGGGGCAGGGGCACTGAAGCTTTCTTT. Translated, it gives CASGGRGTEAFF.

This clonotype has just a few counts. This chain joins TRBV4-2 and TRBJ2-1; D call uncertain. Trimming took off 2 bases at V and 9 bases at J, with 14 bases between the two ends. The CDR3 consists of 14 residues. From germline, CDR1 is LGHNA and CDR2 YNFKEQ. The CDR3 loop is CASSQTYAAGEQFF. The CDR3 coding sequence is TGTGCCAGCAGCCAAACCTACGCAGCCGGTGAGCAGTTCTTC.